This T cell receptor (beta chain) was observed in a study of T-cell reconstitution after alpha-beta-depleted transplantation in children. This clonotype showed up just a few times. V lost 10 bases and J lost 3, with 13 bases in between. The CDR3 sequence is 13 residues long. Unique molecular identifiers tagged the TCRbeta library. Each CDR3 protein gets one entry after TCRdb re-called the PCR reads with MiXCR. The sample includes some 600,000 distinct CDR3 sequences, approximately 12% of them seen just once. The chain carries TRBV12-3 or TRBV12-4 and TRBJ2-1; D unclear. Sequencing was performed on PBMCs, mostly from graft donor cells, taken 360 days after TCRalphabeta/CD19-depleted stem cell transplant. The clonotype was recovered from a male patient aged 10 to 17 who had a stem cell transplant for acute myeloid leukemia, so the T cells may come from the graft donor. This CDR3 reads CANLFEGYNEQFF. The CDR3 DNA reads TGTGCCAACCTATTTGAAGGCTACAATGAGCAGTTCTTC.